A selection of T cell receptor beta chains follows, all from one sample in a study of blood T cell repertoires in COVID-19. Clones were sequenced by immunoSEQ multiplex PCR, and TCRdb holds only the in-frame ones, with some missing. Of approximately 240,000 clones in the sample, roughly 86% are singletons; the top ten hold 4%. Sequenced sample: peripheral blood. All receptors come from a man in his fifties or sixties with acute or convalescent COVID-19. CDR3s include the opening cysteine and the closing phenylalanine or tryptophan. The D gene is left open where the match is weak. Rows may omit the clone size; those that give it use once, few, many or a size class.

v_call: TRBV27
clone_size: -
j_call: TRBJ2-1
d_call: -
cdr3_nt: TGTGCCAGCAGTTACGGGAGTCCCTACAATGAGCAGTTCTTC
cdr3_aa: CASSYGSPYNEQFF

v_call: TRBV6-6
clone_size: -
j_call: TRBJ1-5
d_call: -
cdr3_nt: TGTGCCAGCAGTTCTAGACGACGGTCTAATCAGCCCCAGCATTTT
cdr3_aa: CASSSRRRSNQPQHF

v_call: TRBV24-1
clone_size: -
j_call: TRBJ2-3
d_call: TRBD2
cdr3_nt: TGTGCCACCGGTAGCGGGAGGGGTCCTAGCACAGATACGCAGTATTTT
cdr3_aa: CATGSGRGPSTDTQYF

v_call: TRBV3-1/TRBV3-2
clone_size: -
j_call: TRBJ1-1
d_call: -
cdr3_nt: TGTGCCAGCAGTCCTCCAGGGAACACTGAAGCTTTCTTT
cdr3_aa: CASSPPGNTEAFF

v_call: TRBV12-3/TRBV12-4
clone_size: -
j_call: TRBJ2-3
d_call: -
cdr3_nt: TGTGCCAGCAGCCCGACAGCAGATACGCAGTATTTT
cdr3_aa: CASSPTADTQYF

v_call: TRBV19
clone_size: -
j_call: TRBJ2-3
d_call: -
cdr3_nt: TGTGCCAGTAGTATAGCGTCTAGGCGGGACTTCACAGATACGCAGTATTTT
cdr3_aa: CASSIASRRDFTDTQYF

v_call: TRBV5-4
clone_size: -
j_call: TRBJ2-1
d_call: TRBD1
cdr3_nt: TGTGCCAGCAGGGCGGGACAGGCCACTTACAATGAGCAGTTCTTC
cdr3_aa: CASRAGQATYNEQFF

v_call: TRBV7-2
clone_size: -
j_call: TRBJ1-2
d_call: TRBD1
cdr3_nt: TGTGCCAGCAGCTTAGGGTCCGGGACAGGGGGCCTAGGCTACACCTTC
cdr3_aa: CASSLGSGTGGLGYTF

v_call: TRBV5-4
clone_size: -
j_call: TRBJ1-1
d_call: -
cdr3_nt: TGTGCCAGCAGCTTTGGGATAGCGGTGAACACTGAAGCTTTCTTT
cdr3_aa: CASSFGIAVNTEAFF

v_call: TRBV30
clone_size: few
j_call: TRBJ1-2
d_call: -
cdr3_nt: TGTGCCTGTTTAGGGAGTGGGCGACCCTATACTCGGGGCTACACCTTC
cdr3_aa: CACLGSGRPYTRGYTF

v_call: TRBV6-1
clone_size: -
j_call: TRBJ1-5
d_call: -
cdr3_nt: TGTGCCAGCAGTGAACCGGGTTTAGGACAGCCCCAGCATTTT
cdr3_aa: CASSEPGLGQPQHF

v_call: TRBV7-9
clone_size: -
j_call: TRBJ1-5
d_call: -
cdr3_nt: TGTGCCAGCAGCTTAGCTGGGGGAGGGCAGCCCCAGCATTTT
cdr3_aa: CASSLAGGGQPQHF

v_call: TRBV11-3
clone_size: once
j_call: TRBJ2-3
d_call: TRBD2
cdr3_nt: TGTGCCAGCAGCAACCGACTAGCGGGGGGCACAGATACGCAGTATTTT
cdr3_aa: CASSNRLAGGTDTQYF

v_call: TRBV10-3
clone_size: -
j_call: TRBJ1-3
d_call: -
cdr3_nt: TGTGCCATCAGTAAGCTACCTTCGCAACAGGGAGGAAACACCATATATTTT
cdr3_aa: CAISKLPSQQGGNTIYF

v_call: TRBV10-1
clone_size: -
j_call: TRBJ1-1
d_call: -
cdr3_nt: TGCGCCAGCAGTGATGAGCCCTTGAACACTGAAGCTTTCTTT
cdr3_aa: CASSDEPLNTEAFF

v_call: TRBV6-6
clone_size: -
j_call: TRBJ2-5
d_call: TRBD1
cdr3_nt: TGTGCCAGCAGTTACTTAGGCGGGACAGGGCAAGAGACCCAGTACTTC
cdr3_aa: CASSYLGGTGQETQYF

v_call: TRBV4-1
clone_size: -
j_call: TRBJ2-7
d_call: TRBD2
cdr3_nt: TGCGCCAGCAGCCAAGGACTAGCGCCGTACGAGCAGTACTTC
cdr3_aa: CASSQGLAPYEQYF